Listed here are 17 T cell receptor beta chains from one sample, sequenced in a study of blood T cells in healthy people across ages. It was with a sample-barcoded 5' primer and a J-beta primer mix that a second PCR of roughly 7 to 11 cycles was run. Each CDR3 protein gets one entry after TCRdb re-called the 5' RACE reads with MiXCR. The table has around 500,000 distinct CDR3 sequences, roughly a quarter seen once. These data also formed part of another study, on T cells of mothers and their children.

Sequencing was done on a sample of blood. These receptors were obtained from a boy aged 2 to 10 in good health.

This chain joins TRBV10-2 and TRBJ2-3, with 14 bases matching TRBD2. The germline V gene has CDR1 WSHSY and CDR2 SAAADI. V dropped 6 bases and J dropped 2; count of bases not matched to a gene: 13. The CDR3 consists of 19 residues. Here the CDR3 reads CASRPGTSGSIPSTDTQYF. The CDR3 DNA is TGCGCCAGCAGACCGGGGACTAGCGGGAGTATCCCCTCCACAGATACGCAGTATTTT.

This clonotype turned up a few times. The chain links TRBV6-1 to TRBJ1-4, with TRBD1 matching 7 bases. V lost 2 bases and J lost 5; bases outside the gene matches: 5. The CDR3 extends over 15 amino acids. The germline gives CDR1 MNHNS, CDR2 SASEGT. CDR3 in DNA: TGTGCCAGCAGTGAAACGGGACAGTACAATGAAAAACTGTTTTTT. Protein sequence: CASSETGQYNEKLFF.

A few counts support this clonotype. The CDR3 DNA reads as TGTGCCAGCAGTGTAATGCAGGGAAATAGAGAAGCTTTCTTT. Translation: CASSVMQGNREAFF. This chain connects TRBV25-1 to TRBJ1-1; D perhaps matches TRBD1 (5 bases). V was pared by 4 bases and J by 8 bases, with 17 bases between. The length of the CDR3 is 14 residues. The germline CDR1 and CDR2 sequences are MGHDK and SYGVNS.

The chain employs TRBV6-5 and TRBJ2-5; 7 bases map to TRBD2. The end of the DNA is better explained by TRBJ2-7, so the J call may be wrong. Germline lookup yields CDR1 MNHEY and CDR2 SVGAGI. The CDR3 has 15 amino acids. As DNA, the CDR3 is TGTGCCAGCAGTTTTGGGGGAGGGGACTACTACGAGCAGTACTTC. This encodes CASSFGGGDYYEQYF.

This clonotype was seen only a few times. The rearrangement links TRBV12-3 or TRBV12-4 to TRBJ2-1; 8 bases map to TRBD1. V gave up 5 bases and J gave up 7 bases; unmatched junction bases: 10. The CDR3 spans 15 residues. The CDR3 reads CASSPRQGPLNEQFF. For the CDR3, the DNA is TGTGCCAGCAGTCCTCGACAGGGGCCCTTGAATGAGCAGTTCTTC.

The CDR3 sequence is CASSRTGAYEQYF. DNA for the CDR3: TGTGCCAGCTCCCGGACAGGGGCCTACGAGCAGTACTTC. This rearrangement joins TRBV18 to TRBJ2-7; 9 bases agree with TRBD1. The CDR3 has 13 amino acids. CDR1 KGHSH and CDR2 LQKENI come from the germline V gene. V gave up 6 bases and J gave up 2 bases; unmatched junction bases: 2.

This chain joins TRBV15 and TRBJ2-1; D unresolved. V lost 0 bases and J lost 11, with 8 bases in between. The CDR3 contains 12 residues. CDR1 is LNHNV and CDR2 is YYDKDF in the germline V gene (reference sequence). Here the CDR3 DNA reads TGTGCCACCAGCAGAGATCGGCAGAAGCAGTTCTTC. Translating gives CATSRDRQKQFF.

This chain joins TRBV9 and TRBJ1-1, with D uncertain. There are 16 residues in the CDR3. In germline, CDR1 is SGDLS, CDR2 YYNGEE. Trimming shortened V by 0 bases and J by 4 bases, and 16 bases separated the two germline ends. CDR3 protein: CASSVETTSRLTEAFF. The CDR3 nucleotides are TGTGCCAGCAGCGTAGAGACAACTTCCAGGCTCACTGAAGCTTTCTTT.

The chain uses TRBV20-1 and TRBJ2-7; D assignment may be TRBD1 or TRBD2 (5 bases each). The ends were cut back, 6 bases at V and 5 bases at J, with 17 bases in the middle. CDR1 and CDR2 (germline): DFQATT, SNEGSKA (reference sequence). The CDR3 has 13 amino acids. CDR3 coding DNA: TGCAGTGCCGAGGGACCATGGGACCACGAGCAGTACTTC. Protein sequence: CSAEGPWDHEQYF.

The chain recombines TRBV9 with TRBJ1-1; perhaps TRBD1 as D (5 bases). There are 15 residues in the CDR3. The germline CDR1 and CDR2 sequences are SGDLS and YYNGEE. With 3 bases removed from V and 0 bases from J, the gap between germline ends came to 12 bases. CDR3 amino acids: CASSGDRGLNTEAFF. The CDR3 DNA reads TGTGCCAGCAGCGGAGACAGAGGATTGAACACTGAAGCTTTCTTT.

This clonotype showed up just a few times. This chain links TRBV29-1 with TRBJ2-5; no definite D call. The DNA end favors TRBJ2-7, so the J call may be wrong. The CDR3 consists of 12 residues. Germline-derived CDR1 and CDR2 are SQVTM and ANQGSEA. CDR3: CSVAFNRYEQYF. DNA of the CDR3: TGCAGCGTTGCGTTTAACCGCTACGAGCAGTACTTC.

In its sample, this clonotype was seen a few times. The chain combines TRBV6-5 with TRBJ2-2; D gene ambiguous. CDR3 length equals 14 residues. The V gene's germline CDR1 is MNHEY and CDR2 SVGAGI. Deletions cut 0 bases from V and 3 bases from J, with 5 bases between. The CDR3 region is CASSYSQDTGELFF. The CDR3 DNA reads as TGTGCCAGCAGTTACTCCCAGGACACCGGGGAGCTGTTTTTT.

This clonotype was observed a few times. The chain joins TRBV5-1 to TRBJ2-2; tentatively, D is TRBD1 or TRBD2 (6 bases each). Germline CDR1 reads SGHRS; CDR2 reads YFSETQ. The CDR3 spans 15 residues. V gave up 4 bases and J gave up 1 base, with 11 bases separating them. The CDR3 nucleotides are TGCGCCAGCAGCCCGGGGGCGGGGAACACCGGGGAGCTGTTTTTT. Amino acids: CASSPGAGNTGELFF.

At least ten counts were recorded for this clonotype. The rearrangement links TRBV2 to TRBJ2-3; D tentatively reads TRBD1 or TRBD2 (5 bases each). Trimming shortened V by 6 bases and J by 5 bases, and 12 bases separated the two germline ends. The CDR3 has 13 amino acids. The germline V gene encodes CDR1 SNHLY and CDR2 FYNNEI. The CDR3 here is CASSRDGGDTQYF. For the CDR3, the DNA is TGTGCCAGCAGCAGGGACGGCGGAGATACGCAGTATTTT.

V is TRBV12-5 and J is TRBJ2-3; 13 nucleotides match TRBD2. Germline values: CDR1 LGHNT, CDR2 FRNRAP. V shed 1 base, J shed 5 bases, and the junction held 9 bases outside the gene matches. The CDR3 runs to 18 residues. DNA of the CDR3: TGTGCTAGTGGTTTGGCCAGACTAGCGGGGGGCGGCGAAGATACGCAGTATTTT. Translated, it gives CASGLARLAGGGEDTQYF.

This clonotype was found a few times. The chain joins TRBV10-3 to TRBJ2-7; D possibly matches TRBD1 or TRBD2 (5 bases each). This CDR3 comprises 15 residues. Trimming removed 4 bases at V and 0 bases at J, with 13 bases between. CDR1 and CDR2 from the germline V gene are ENHRY and SYGVKD. The CDR3 is CAISGGRESSYEQYF. CDR3 DNA: TGTGCCATCAGTGGCGGCAGGGAGAGCTCCTACGAGCAGTACTTC.

The chain combines TRBV27 with TRBJ1-2, with 7 bases lining up with TRBD1. V lost 4 bases, J lost 6 bases, and 5 bases stayed unmatched. The CDR3 totals 13 residues. Germline V lookup: CDR1 MNHEY, CDR2 SMNVEV (reference sequence). DNA of the CDR3: TGTGCCAGCAGTTATAGGGGGCTTAATGGCTACACCTTC. This translates into CASSYRGLNGYTF.